Listed here are 10 T cell receptor beta chains from one sample, sequenced in a study of T cell responses to AZD1222 COVID-19 vaccine. TCRdb's copy holds only in-frame clones and misses some; the assay was immunoSEQ multiplex PCR. The data contain fewer than 140,000 clones, 90% of them singletons. This specimen was peripheral blood, taken 28 days after the second AZD1222 dose. Every receptor here comes from an adult who received the AZD1222 COVID-19 vaccine.

The chain has TRBV21-1 and TRBJ1-5. TRBV21-1 is shown as a pseudogene. CDR3 length: 14 amino acids. The CDR3 nucleotides read TGTGCCAGCACCCCGGGGCAGGACGGTCAGCCCCAGCATTTT. The encoded protein is CASTPGQDGQPQHF.

The CDR3 loop is CASSSWTGLPNEKLFF. The CDR3 DNA is TGCGCCAGCAGCTCTTGGACAGGGTTACCTAATGAAAAACTGTTTTTT. The chain combines TRBV5-1 with TRBJ1-4; 8 bases agree with TRBD1. The CDR3 covers 16 residues. Germline V CDR1 and CDR2: SGHRS, YFSETQ. Trimming removed 3 bases from V and 3 bases from J; junction bases left unmatched: 7. The variable domain in full, with the rest retrieved from reference TRBV5-1 and TRBJ1-4, is KAGVTQTPRYLIKTRGQQVTLSCSPISGHRSVSWYQQTPGQGLQFLFEYFSETQRNKGNFPGRFSGRQFSNSRSEMNVSTLELGDSALYLCASSSWTGLPNEKLFFGSGTQLSVL.

The chain carries TRBV5-1 and TRBJ1-6; D not resolved. V was pared by 2 bases and J by 9 bases, with 24 bases between. CDR1 and CDR2 (germline): SGHRS, YFSETQ. The CDR3 extends over 18 amino acids. The CDR3 nucleotides are TGCGCCAGCAGCTTCTACCCCCCGAACAGCCCCATCCTTTCACCCCTCCACTTT. Residues: CASSFYPPNSPILSPLHF.

The V and J genes are TRBV7-5 and TRBJ1-6. TRBV7-5 is a listed pseudogene. There are 13 residues in the CDR3. The CDR3 DNA is TGTGTCAGAAGCCACCGGATTTTCTCACCCCTCCACTTT. It translates to CVRSHRIFSPLHF.

V and J are TRBV7-3 and TRBJ2-1; 9 nucleotides agree with TRBD1. Per germline, CDR1 SGHTA and CDR2 FQGTGA. V was pared by 5 bases and J by 4 bases, with 6 bases of the junction left unmatched. CDR3 size: 15 residues. CDR3 residues: CASSDQQGAYNEQFF. The CDR3 DNA sequence: TGTGCCAGCAGCGATCAACAGGGGGCATACAATGAGCAGTTCTTC. The full variable domain, rest sourced from reference TRBV7-3 and TRBJ2-1, is GAGVSQTPSNKVTEKGKYVELRCDPISGHTALYWYRQSLGQGPEFLIYFQGTGAADDSGLPNDRFFAVRPEGSVSTLKIQRTERGDSAVYLCASSDQQGAYNEQFFGPGTRLTVL.

The V call is TRBV24-1, the J call TRBJ2-3; 7 positions agree with TRBD1. CDR3 length: 15 residues. The J segment lost 2 bases and the V segment lost 9 bases, leaving 10 bases of the junction unmatched. CDR1 is KGHDR and CDR2 is SFDVKD in the germline V gene. In DNA, the CDR3 is TGTGCCACCGGAGGAGAGACAGGGCTCACAGATACGCAGTATTTT. The encoded protein is CATGGETGLTDTQYF.

The chain uses TRBV7-2 and TRBJ2-5; D remains unclear. The ends were cut back, 7 bases at V and 5 bases at J, with 8 bases in the middle. The CDR3 has 11 amino acids. Per germline, CDR1 SGHTA and CDR2 FQGNSA. This chain's CDR3 is CASTSGETQYF. In DNA form, the CDR3 reads TGTGCCAGCACTAGTGGGGAGACCCAGTACTTC.

The chain recombines TRBV19 with TRBJ1-5; the match to TRBD1 covers 10 bases. With V trimmed by 10 bases and J by 0 bases, 6 bases remained unmatched. The CDR3 totals 15 residues. The germline CDR1 and CDR2 sequences are LNHDA and SQIVND (reference sequence). The CDR3 bases are TGTGCCACCGGACAGGGGGGTTATAGCAATCAGCCCCAGCATTTT. Amino acids: CATGQGGYSNQPQHF.

This chain links TRBV7-6 with TRBJ2-3; 13 nucleotides line up with TRBD2. CDR3 length equals 18 residues. V dropped 1 base and J dropped 5; count of bases not matched to a gene: 9. CDR1 is SGHVS, CDR2 FNYEAQ, per germline. In DNA form, the CDR3 reads TGTGCCAGCAGCTTAGGAATCACTAGCGGGGGGGCCATAGATACGCAGTATTTT. Amino acids: CASSLGITSGGAIDTQYF.

The chain is built from TRBV6-6 and TRBJ1-5; D gene ambiguous. This CDR3 contains 14 residues. Per germline, CDR1 MNHNY and CDR2 SVGAGI (reference sequence). V lost 2 bases, J lost 4 bases, and 9 bases lay in between. The chain's CDR3 is CASSYEAGNQPQHF. CDR3 DNA: TGTGCCAGCAGTTACGAGGCCGGGAATCAGCCCCAGCATTTT.